The clone carrying this T cell receptor beta chain was seen many times. The antigen remains undetermined. This sample is drawn from a study of read filtering for tumor transcriptome and immune sequencing. Study-wide context: By R-ISS, stages I, II and III held about 8, 17 and 7 patients. General observations from the study: In IR-seq, single-read clonotypes were about 81.9% of clonotypes but approximately 3.2% of reads.

Every patient had bone marrow sampled while the disease was active. J gave up 5 bases and V 2 bases, and 4 bases lay outside the gene matches. This CDR3 is 15 amino acids long. Germline V gene data show CDR1 as SGHRS and CDR2 as YFSETQ. Molecular barcoded adaptors covering alpha/delta and beta/gamma chains were used on approximately 400 ng RNA. From the reads, TCRdb called clonotypes with MiXCR, one entry per CDR3 protein. The sample yields about 62,000 distinct CDR3 sequences, roughly 18% seen once. The sample was a population of CD138-negative cells sorted from bone marrow. The V gene is TRBV5-1, the J gene TRBJ2-2; 9 positions agree with TRBD2. The receptor was isolated from a donor aged 40 or older with multiple myeloma. DNA of the CDR3: TGCGCCAGCAGCTTTAGCGGGAGAGGTACCGGGGAGCTGTTTTTT. As protein: CASSFSGRGTGELFF.